The 20 T cell receptor beta chains listed next were all sequenced from one sample in a study of T cell responses to AZD1222 COVID-19 vaccine. Only in-frame clones appear in the TCRdb table, and some are missing; sequencing was by immunoSEQ multiplex PCR. The data show 60,000 to 75,000 clones, around 84% seen once. Sequences were derived from peripheral blood, sampled on day 0 of AZD1222 vaccination. All receptors come from an adult in good health.

A single count supports this clone. V gene TRBV7-2 combines with J gene TRBJ1-1; D may be TRBD1 (6 bases). Deletions cut 7 bases from V and 3 bases from J, with 15 bases between. Germline V gene data show CDR1 as SGHTA and CDR2 as FQGNSA. The CDR3 has 14 amino acids. Written as DNA, the CDR3 is TGTGCCAGCACCGTGGACAGAAGTTACACTGAAGCTTTCTTT. Residues: CASTVDRSYTEAFF. The full variable domain, its missing parts supplied by reference TRBV7-2 and TRBJ1-1, is GAGVSQSPSNKVTEKGKDVELRCDPISGHTALYWYRQSLGQGLEFLIYFQGNSAPDKSGLPSDRFSAERTGGSVSTLTIQRTQQEDSAVYLCASTVDRSYTEAFFGQGTRLTVV.

The chain uses TRBV6-6 and TRBJ1-1; D gene unclear. Germline V CDR1 and CDR2: MNHNY, SVGAGI (reference sequence). V was trimmed by 5 bases and J by 0 bases, leaving 7 bases between them. There are 13 residues in the CDR3. In DNA form, the CDR3 reads TGTGCCAGCAGTCCCACATTGAACACTGAAGCTTTCTTT. This gives the protein CASSPTLNTEAFF.

The chain links TRBV5-1 to TRBJ2-7; D uncertain. V lost 0 bases, J lost 0 bases, and 7 bases lay in between. The CDR3 is 14 amino acids. Germline V lookup: CDR1 SGHRS, CDR2 YFSETQ. CDR3 residues: CASSLGVPSYEQYF. CDR3 DNA sequence: TGCGCCAGCAGCTTGGGTGTCCCCTCCTACGAGCAGTACTTC.

This clone was observed a single time. V is TRBV6-2 or TRBV6-3 and J is TRBJ2-1; 12 nucleotides agree with TRBD2. This CDR3 contains 13 residues. With 5 bases clipped from V and 13 bases from J, the junction kept 6 bases outside the gene matches. The germline gives CDR1 MNHEY, CDR2 SVGEGT. The CDR3 nucleotides read TGTGCCAGCAGTCCCCGACTAGCGGGAGTTCAGTTCTTC. It specifies CASSPRLAGVQFF.

This clone was observed a single time. CDR3 protein: CSVAQGTTGSYEQYF. The DNA of the CDR3 is TGCAGCGTTGCCCAAGGCACTACAGGCTCCTACGAGCAGTACTTC. The V and J genes are TRBV29-1 and TRBJ2-7, with a tentative D call TRBD1 (5 bases). CDR3 length: 15 amino acids. The germline V gene encodes CDR1 SQVTM and CDR2 ANQGSEA. V was cut by 4 bases and J by 0 bases, with 16 bases left in between.

The chain carries TRBV9 and TRBJ2-2; weak D call: TRBD2 (5 bases). The V and J ends lost 5 bases and 7 bases respectively, with 15 bases between them. This CDR3 comprises 14 residues. CDR1 SGDLS and CDR2 YYNGEE come from the germline V gene. The CDR3 sequence: CASSHPLEVGELFF. The CDR3 region has the DNA TGTGCCAGCAGTCACCCGCTGGAGGTCGGGGAGCTGTTTTTT.

The chain's CDR3 is CASSQTGGADTQYF. CDR3 nucleotides: TGTGCCAGCAGCCAGACAGGGGGCGCAGATACGCAGTATTTT. The gene calls are TRBV7-3 and TRBJ2-3; 10 bases map to TRBD1. The CDR3 runs 14 residues. The ends lost 5 bases at V and 4 bases at J; junction bases unmatched: 3. CDR1 SGHTA and CDR2 FQGTGA come from the germline V gene.

This clone showed up just a few times. This chain uses TRBV10-1 with TRBJ1-3; D gene ambiguous. The CDR3 runs 16 residues. V lost 6 bases, J lost 6 bases, and 21 bases lay in between. Germline values: CDR1 WNHNN, CDR2 SYGVQD (reference sequence). CDR3 nucleotide sequence: TGCGCCAGCAGGGATGAGATCGGGTTTCTTGCAAACACCATATATTTT. As protein: CASRDEIGFLANTIYF.

V usage is TRBV18 and J usage is TRBJ2-2; D is undetermined. The CDR3 loop spans 15 amino acids. Germline lookup yields CDR1 KGHSH and CDR2 LQKENI. Deletions cut 4 bases from V and 3 bases from J, with 12 bases between. CDR3 in amino acids: CASSRFDTDTGELFF. The CDR3 nucleotides are TGTGCCAGCTCACGGTTCGATACTGACACCGGGGAGCTGTTTTTT.

The rearrangement uses TRBV11-2 and TRBJ2-1, with 12 bases aligning to TRBD2. The CDR3 is 16 residues long. Germline values: CDR1 SGHAT, CDR2 FQNNGV. Germline trimming cut 3 bases from V and 1 base from J; bases unmatched to any gene: 1. The CDR3 DNA sequence: TGTGCCAGCAGCTTTCTAGCGGGAGGGTCCTACAATGAGCAGTTCTTC. Its translation is CASSFLAGGSYNEQFF.

This clone was observed once. The V gene is TRBV7-9, the J gene TRBJ1-5; no firm D call. The CDR3 has 14 residues. Between the trimmed V and J ends, which lost 3 bases and 8 bases, there was a span of 14 bases. The germline CDR1 and CDR2 sequences are SEHNR and FQNEAQ (reference sequence). The CDR3 region has the DNA TGTGCCAGCAGCTTGGCCGGGCACGGGGAGCCCCAGCATTTT. It encodes CASSLAGHGEPQHF.

This rearrangement joins TRBV18 to TRBJ1-2; D ambiguous. The V end lost 3 bases, the J end lost 2 bases, and 7 bases lay between the germline ends. CDR1 and CDR2 from the germline V gene are KGHSH and LQKENI. The CDR3 sequence is 13 residues long. The CDR3 region is CASSPEGNYGYTF. The CDR3, as DNA: TGTGCCAGCTCACCGGAGGGAAACTATGGCTACACCTTC.

J is TRBJ2-7 and V is TRBV7-2; the D gene could be TRBD1 or TRBD2 (5 bases each). The V end was cut by 5 bases, the J end by 2 bases, with 10 bases between. CDR1 is SGHTA, CDR2 FQGNSA, per germline. CDR3 size: 13 residues. This chain's CDR3 is CASSRLGPYEQYV. DNA for the CDR3: TGTGCCAGCAGCCGTCTGGGACCCTACGAGCAGTACGTC.

The genes are TRBV2 and TRBJ2-1; TRBD1 is a possible D gene (6 bases). The CDR3 is 13 amino acids. Germline CDR1 SNHLY, CDR2 FYNNEI. The V and J ends lost 4 bases and 2 bases respectively, with 6 bases between them. CDR3 region: CASSGQAYNEQFF. CDR3 coding DNA: TGTGCCAGCAGTGGACAGGCCTACAATGAGCAGTTCTTC.

The chain recombines TRBV5-8 with TRBJ1-3; 7 bases are a match to TRBD1. The V gene's germline CDR1 is SGHTS and CDR2 YDEGEE. The CDR3 extends over 14 amino acids. The J segment lost 8 bases and the V segment lost 0 bases, leaving 5 bases of the junction unmatched. CDR3 loop: CASSLGNRGYTIYF. CDR3 in DNA: TGTGCCAGCAGCTTGGGGAACAGGGGCTACACCATATATTTT.

The chain has TRBV28 and TRBJ2-2; maybe TRBD2 (6 bases). Germline CDR1 is MDHEN and CDR2 is SYDVKM. This CDR3 is 16 amino acids long. V shed 3 bases and J shed 10 bases, with 21 bases lying between them. CDR3 region: CASSLRRVPRGEELFF. CDR3 nucleotide sequence: TGTGCCAGCAGTTTGAGGAGGGTACCCCGCGGGGAGGAGCTGTTTTTT.

The table lists this clone with a count of one. The V call is TRBV7-9, the J call TRBJ1-2, with a possible D match to TRBD1 (6 bases). The CDR3 is 14 amino acids. The germline V gene has CDR1 SEHNR and CDR2 FQNEAQ (reference sequence). The V and J ends lost 8 bases and 8 bases respectively, with 21 bases between them. In nucleotides, the CDR3 is TGTGCCAGCGGATCTAGAGGGGGGCTTTACGGCTACACCTTC. As protein: CASGSRGGLYGYTF.

This clone has a handful of counts. The chain links TRBV7-9 to TRBJ1-5; D is uncertain. The CDR3 has 15 amino acids. The germline CDR1 and CDR2 sequences are SEHNR and FQNEAQ (reference sequence). The ends were cut back, 3 bases at V and 0 bases at J, with 9 bases in the middle. CDR3 in amino acids: CASSFTDISNQPQHF. DNA of the CDR3: TGTGCCAGCAGCTTCACCGACATTAGCAATCAGCCCCAGCATTTT.

The CDR3 protein is CAIFSLRGVAFF. The CDR3 bases are TGTGCCATCTTCTCTCTTCGAGGGGTGGCTTTCTTT. This chain joins TRBV28 and TRBJ1-1; possible D gene TRBD1, 5 bases. Germline V gene data show CDR1 as MDHEN and CDR2 as SYDVKM. The CDR3 is 12 amino acids. Between the trimmed V and J ends, which lost 10 bases and 11 bases, there was a span of 20 bases.

The V gene is TRBV6-1, the J gene TRBJ1-1; possibly TRBD1 for D (5 bases). CDR3 length equals 14 residues. V was cut by 2 bases and J by 5 bases, with 12 bases left in between. Germline V gives CDR1 MNHNS, CDR2 SASEGT. CDR3 sequence (DNA): TGTGCCAGCAGTGAATTGGGGGGGAAGACTGAAGCTTTCTTT. Amino acids: CASSELGGKTEAFF.